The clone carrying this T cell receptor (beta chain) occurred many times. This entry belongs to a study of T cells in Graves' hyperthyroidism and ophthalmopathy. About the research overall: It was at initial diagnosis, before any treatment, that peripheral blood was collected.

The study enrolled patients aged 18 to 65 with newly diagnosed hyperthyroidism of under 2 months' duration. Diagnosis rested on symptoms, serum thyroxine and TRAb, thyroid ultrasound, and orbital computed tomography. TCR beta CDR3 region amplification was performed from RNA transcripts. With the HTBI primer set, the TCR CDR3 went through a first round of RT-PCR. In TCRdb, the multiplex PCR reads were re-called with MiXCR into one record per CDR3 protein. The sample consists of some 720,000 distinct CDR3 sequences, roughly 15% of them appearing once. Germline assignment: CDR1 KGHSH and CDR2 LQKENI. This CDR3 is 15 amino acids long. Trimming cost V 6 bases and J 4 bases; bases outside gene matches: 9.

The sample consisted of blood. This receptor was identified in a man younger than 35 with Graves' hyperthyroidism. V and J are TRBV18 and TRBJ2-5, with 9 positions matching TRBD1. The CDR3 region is CASSFGQGIGETQYF. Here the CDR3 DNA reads TGTGCCAGCTCGTTCGGACAGGGGATTGGAGAGACCCAGTACTTC.